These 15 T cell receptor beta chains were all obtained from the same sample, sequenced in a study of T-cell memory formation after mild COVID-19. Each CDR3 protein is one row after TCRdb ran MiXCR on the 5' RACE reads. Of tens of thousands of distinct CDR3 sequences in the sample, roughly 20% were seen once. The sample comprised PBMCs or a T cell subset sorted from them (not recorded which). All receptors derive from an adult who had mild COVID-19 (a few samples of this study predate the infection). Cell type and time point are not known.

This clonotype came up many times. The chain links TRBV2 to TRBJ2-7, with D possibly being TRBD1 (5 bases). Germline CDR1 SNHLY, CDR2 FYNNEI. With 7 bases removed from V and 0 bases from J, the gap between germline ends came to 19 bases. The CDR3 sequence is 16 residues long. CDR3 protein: CASIQPWGDSSYEQYF. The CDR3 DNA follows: TGTGCCAGCATTCAACCATGGGGCGACAGCTCCTACGAGCAGTACTTC.

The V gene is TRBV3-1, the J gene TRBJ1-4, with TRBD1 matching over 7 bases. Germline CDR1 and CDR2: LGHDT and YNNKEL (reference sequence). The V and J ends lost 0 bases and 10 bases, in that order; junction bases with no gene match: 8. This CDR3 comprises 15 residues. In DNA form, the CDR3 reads TGTGCCAGCAGCCAAGAGGGGGACAGACAGGGAAAACTGTTTTTT. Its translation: CASSQEGDRQGKLFF.

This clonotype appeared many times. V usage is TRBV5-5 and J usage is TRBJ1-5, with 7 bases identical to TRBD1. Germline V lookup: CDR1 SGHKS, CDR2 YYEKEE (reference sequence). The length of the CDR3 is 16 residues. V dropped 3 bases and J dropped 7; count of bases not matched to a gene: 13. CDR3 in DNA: TGTGCCAGCAGCTACAGCCCACGTAGGGGGCACCAGCCCCAGCATTTT. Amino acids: CASSYSPRRGHQPQHF.

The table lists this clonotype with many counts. The CDR3: CASSLSGFSNQPQHF. The DNA of the CDR3 is TGTGCCAGCAGCTTGTCAGGTTTTAGCAATCAGCCCCAGCATTTT. The V gene is TRBV5-4, the J gene TRBJ1-5; no clear D. Germline V CDR1 and CDR2: SGHNT, YYREEE (reference sequence). This CDR3 has 15 amino acids. The germline V and J ends were trimmed by 1 base and 0 bases, with 8 bases remaining between them.

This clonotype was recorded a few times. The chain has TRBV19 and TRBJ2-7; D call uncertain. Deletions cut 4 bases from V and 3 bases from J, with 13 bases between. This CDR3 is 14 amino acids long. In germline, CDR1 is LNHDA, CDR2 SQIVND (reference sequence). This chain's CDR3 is CASSKGSRYYEQYF. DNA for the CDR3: TGTGCCAGTAGTAAAGGCAGCAGATACTACGAGCAGTACTTC.

The CDR3 is CSASHRLYYGYTF. The CDR3 DNA is TGCAGTGCTAGTCACAGGTTGTACTATGGCTACACCTTC. V and J are TRBV20-1 and TRBJ1-2; maybe TRBD1 (5 bases). CDR3 size: 13 residues. Trimming pared 3 bases from V and 3 bases from J, leaving 11 bases between. Germline lookup yields CDR1 DFQATT and CDR2 SNEGSKA (reference sequence).

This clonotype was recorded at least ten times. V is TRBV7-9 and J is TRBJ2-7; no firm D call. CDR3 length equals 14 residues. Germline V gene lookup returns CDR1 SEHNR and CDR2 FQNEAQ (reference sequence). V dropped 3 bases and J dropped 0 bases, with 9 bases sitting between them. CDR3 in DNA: TGTGCCAGCAGCTTCAACACCTACTCCTACGAGCAGTACTTC. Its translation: CASSFNTYSYEQYF. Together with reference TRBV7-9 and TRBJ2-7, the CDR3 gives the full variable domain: DTGVSQNPRHKITKRGQNVTFRCDPISEHNRLYWYRQTLGQGPEFLTYFQNEAQLEKSRLLSDRFSAERPKGSFSTLEIQRTEQGDSAMYLCASSFNTYSYEQYFGPGTRLTVT.

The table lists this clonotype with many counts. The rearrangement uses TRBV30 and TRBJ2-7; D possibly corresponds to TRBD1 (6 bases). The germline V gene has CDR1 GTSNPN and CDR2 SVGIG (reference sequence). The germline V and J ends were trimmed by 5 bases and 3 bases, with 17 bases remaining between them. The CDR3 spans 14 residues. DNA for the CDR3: TGTGCCTGGCAACCTGGGAGACAGGACTACGAGCAGTACTTC. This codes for CAWQPGRQDYEQYF.

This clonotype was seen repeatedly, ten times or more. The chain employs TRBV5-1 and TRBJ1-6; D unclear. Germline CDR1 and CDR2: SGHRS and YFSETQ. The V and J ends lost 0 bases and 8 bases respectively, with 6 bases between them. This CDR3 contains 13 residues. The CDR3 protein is CASSLVADSPLHF. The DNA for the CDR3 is TGCGCCAGCAGCTTGGTGGCGGATTCACCCCTCCACTTT.

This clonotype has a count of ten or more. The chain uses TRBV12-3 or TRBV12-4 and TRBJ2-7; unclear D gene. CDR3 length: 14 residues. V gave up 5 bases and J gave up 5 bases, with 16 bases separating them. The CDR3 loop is CASSLRNSPNEQYF. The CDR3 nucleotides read TGTGCCAGCAGTCTCCGAAATAGCCCCAACGAGCAGTACTTC.

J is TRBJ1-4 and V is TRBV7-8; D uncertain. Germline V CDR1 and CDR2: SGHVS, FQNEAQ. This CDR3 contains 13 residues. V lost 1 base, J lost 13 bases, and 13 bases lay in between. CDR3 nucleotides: TGTGCCAGCAGCTTAGAGGGTCTGGCCAGACTGTTTTTT. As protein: CASSLEGLARLFF.

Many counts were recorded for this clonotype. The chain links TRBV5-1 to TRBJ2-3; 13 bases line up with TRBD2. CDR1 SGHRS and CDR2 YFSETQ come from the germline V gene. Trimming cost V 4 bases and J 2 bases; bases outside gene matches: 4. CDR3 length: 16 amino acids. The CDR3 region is CASSPGLAGTTDTQYF. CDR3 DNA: TGCGCCAGCAGCCCGGGACTAGCGGGGACCACAGATACGCAGTATTTT.

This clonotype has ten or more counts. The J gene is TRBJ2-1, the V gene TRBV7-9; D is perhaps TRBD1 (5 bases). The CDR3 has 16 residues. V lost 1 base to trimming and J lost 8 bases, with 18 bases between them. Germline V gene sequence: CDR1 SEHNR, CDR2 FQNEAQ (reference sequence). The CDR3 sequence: CASSLVGRRVRHEQFF. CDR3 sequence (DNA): TGTGCCAGCAGCTTAGTTGGGCGCAGGGTTCGGCATGAGCAGTTCTTC.

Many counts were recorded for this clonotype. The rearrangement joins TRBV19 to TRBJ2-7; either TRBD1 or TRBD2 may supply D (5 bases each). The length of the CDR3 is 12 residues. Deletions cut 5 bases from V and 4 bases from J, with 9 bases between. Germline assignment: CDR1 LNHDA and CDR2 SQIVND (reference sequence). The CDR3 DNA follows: TGTGCCAGTAGTGGGGGTGGTTACGAGCAGTACTTC. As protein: CASSGGGYEQYF.

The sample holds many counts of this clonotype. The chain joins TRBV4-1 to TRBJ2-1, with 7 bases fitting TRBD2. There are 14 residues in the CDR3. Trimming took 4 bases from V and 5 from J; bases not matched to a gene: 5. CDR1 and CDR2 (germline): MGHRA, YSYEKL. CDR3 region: CASSRRAGDNEQFF. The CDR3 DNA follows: TGCGCCAGCAGCCGTAGGGCGGGGGACAATGAGCAGTTCTTC.